The 32 T cell receptor beta chains in this list originate from one sample, sequenced in a study of blood T cell repertoires in COVID-19. Using immunoSEQ multiplex PCR, the repertoire was profiled, and TCRdb retains in-frame clones only, with some absent. The sample gives roughly 170,000 clones, about 88% of which show up once; about 26% is in the top ten. Sample: peripheral blood. The receptors here all came from a man in his 60s with acute or convalescent COVID-19.

The V call is TRBV7-3, the J call TRBJ1-2; D call uncertain. V lost 2 bases and J lost 4, with 8 bases in between. Germline CDR1 SGHTA, CDR2 FQGTGA. The CDR3 is made up of 13 amino acids. CDR3 sequence reads: CASSLGGLYGYTF. CDR3 nucleotides: TGTGCCAGCAGCTTAGGTGGACTCTATGGCTACACCTTC.

This sequence joins TRBV6-6 and TRBJ2-7, with TRBD1 matching 7 bases. This CDR3 comprises 13 residues. V gave up 6 bases and J gave up 5 bases; unmatched junction bases: 7. Germline V CDR1 and CDR2: MNHNY, SVGAGI (reference sequence). DNA for the CDR3: TGTGCCAGCAGGAGAGAGGGGGCCCACGAGCAGTACTTC. Residues: CASRREGAHEQYF.

The V gene is TRBV9, the J gene TRBJ2-1; tentative D call: TRBD2 (5 bases). V shed 4 bases and J shed 0 bases, with 14 bases lying between them. Germline-derived CDR1 and CDR2 are SGDLS and YYNGEE. The CDR3 is made up of 16 amino acids. CDR3 coding DNA: TGTGCCAGCAGCCTTCGTAGGGAGAGCTCCTACAATGAGCAGTTCTTC. It yields the protein CASSLRRESSYNEQFF.

This clone was observed once. V gene TRBV2 combines with J gene TRBJ2-3; 10 nucleotides line up with TRBD2. V dropped 8 bases and J dropped 0; count of bases not matched to a gene: 8. In germline, CDR1 is SNHLY, CDR2 FYNNEI. The CDR3 consists of 16 residues. CDR3 sequence: CASVKLAGSSTDTQYF. The CDR3 region has the DNA TGTGCCAGCGTAAAACTAGCGGGGTCTAGCACAGATACGCAGTATTTT.

This rearrangement joins TRBV30 to TRBJ1-1; the D is unclear. Trimming removed 4 bases from V and 1 base from J, with 10 bases in between. The CDR3 has 13 amino acids. Germline CDR1 is GTSNPN and CDR2 is SVGIG (reference sequence). CDR3 sequence: CAWKRRGNTEAFF. CDR3 coding DNA: TGTGCCTGGAAACGACGAGGGAACACTGAAGCTTTCTTT.

The CDR3 loop is CASSVNQGARGYTF. The CDR3, as DNA: TGTGCCAGCAGCGTTAACCAGGGGGCGAGAGGCTACACCTTC. The chain has TRBV11-2 and TRBJ1-2; 8 nucleotides agree with TRBD1. The germline gives CDR1 SGHAT, CDR2 FQNNGV. CDR3 length: 14 amino acids. The trim removed 5 bases at V and 8 bases at J, leaving 10 bases unmatched.

The rearrangement links TRBV6-4 to TRBJ2-1; maybe TRBD2 (5 bases). CDR3 length: 15 amino acids. Trimming took 6 bases from V and 0 from J, leaving 12 bases between them. CDR1 is MRHNA, CDR2 SNTAGT, per germline. Here the CDR3 DNA reads TGTGCCAGCAGCCTGGACTCCAGCTCCTACAATGAGCAGTTCTTC. It yields the protein CASSLDSSSYNEQFF.

This rearrangement joins TRBV4-2 to TRBJ1-1; the D is unclear. The CDR3 loop spans 15 amino acids. In germline, CDR1 is LGHNA, CDR2 YNFKEQ. V was pared by 0 bases and J by 1 base, with 9 bases between. The CDR3 DNA is TGTGCCAGCAGCCAAGATCCCAGAACGAACACTGAAGCTTTCTTT. It is translated as CASSQDPRTNTEAFF.

The genes are TRBV2 and TRBJ2-2; D is undetermined. Germline CDR1 reads SNHLY; CDR2 reads FYNNEI. V was clipped by 4 bases and J by 2 bases, with 11 bases between them. The CDR3 has 15 residues. CDR3 loop: CASSAVISNTGELFF. CDR3 DNA sequence: TGTGCCAGCAGTGCGGTCATATCAAACACCGGGGAGCTGTTTTTT. Full variable domain (rest looked up from reference TRBV2 and TRBJ2-2): EPEVTQTPSHQVTQMGQEVILRCVPISNHLYFYWYRQILGQKVEFLVSFYNNEISEKSEIFDDQFSVERPDGSNFTLKIRSTKLEDSAMYFCASSAVISNTGELFFGEGSRLTVL.

The rearrangement joins TRBV6-6 to TRBJ2-5; 16 positions agree with TRBD2. CDR1 is MNHNY and CDR2 is SVGAGI in the germline V gene (reference sequence). The CDR3 sequence is 17 residues long. V dropped 5 bases and J dropped 5; count of bases not matched to a gene: 8. The CDR3 region is CASSRGLAGGLRETQYF. DNA of the CDR3: TGTGCCAGCAGTCGGGGACTAGCGGGAGGGCTTAGGGAGACCCAGTACTTC.

This clone was counted ten times or more. The V gene is TRBV9, the J gene TRBJ1-2, with D maybe TRBD1 (6 bases). Germline V gene data show CDR1 as SGDLS and CDR2 as YYNGEE. The CDR3 spans 17 residues. Between the trimmed V and J ends, which lost 3 bases and 1 base, there was a span of 19 bases. CDR3 in DNA: TGTGCCAGCAGCGCCCACAGGGAAGAGACCATTAACTATGGCTACACCTTC. The encoded protein is CASSAHREETINYGYTF.

This clone was seen just once. This chain links TRBV5-1 with TRBJ2-7, with 11 bases fitting TRBD2. CDR3 length: 15 residues. After removal of 6 bases from V and 4 bases from J, the junction contained 9 bases not matched to a gene. Germline lookup yields CDR1 SGHRS and CDR2 YFSETQ. As DNA, the CDR3 is TGCGCCAGCATCGAATCACTAGCGGGAGTTTACGAGCAGTACTTC. Its protein product is CASIESLAGVYEQYF.

The V call is TRBV19, the J call TRBJ1-3, with D perhaps TRBD1 (5 bases). The germline CDR1 and CDR2 sequences are LNHDA and SQIVND (reference sequence). The CDR3 extends over 15 amino acids. V was trimmed by 7 bases and J by 0 bases, leaving 13 bases between them. CDR3 sequence reads: CASIDSWSSGNTIYF. CDR3 DNA: TGTGCCAGTATCGACAGCTGGAGCTCTGGAAACACCATATATTTT.

J is TRBJ1-5 and V is TRBV6-5; D is unresolved. The germline V and J ends were trimmed by 8 bases and 5 bases, with 13 bases remaining between them. The CDR3 loop spans 13 amino acids. Germline values: CDR1 MNHEY, CDR2 SVGAGI. CDR3 DNA sequence: TGTGCCAGCTCCGAGACTTGGGATCAGCCCCAGCATTTT. The encoded protein is CASSETWDQPQHF.

The chain couples TRBV4-3 to TRBJ2-3, with 11 bases lining up with TRBD2. Germline V lookup: CDR1 LGHNA, CDR2 YSLEER. The CDR3 loop spans 16 amino acids. J lost 4 bases, V lost 4 bases, and 7 bases had no gene match. CDR3 protein: CASSLGTSGTADTQYF. CDR3 DNA: TGCGCCAGCAGCCTTGGGACTAGCGGAACCGCAGATACGCAGTATTTT.

The CDR3 DNA follows: TGTGCCAGTATCCTTCGGGGGGACACGGACACTGAAGCTTTCTTT. It translates to CASILRGDTDTEAFF. The V gene is TRBV2, the J gene TRBJ1-1; TRBD1 might be the D (6 bases). V was clipped by 9 bases and J by 3 bases, with 20 bases between them. The CDR3 runs 15 residues. The germline CDR1 and CDR2 sequences are SNHLY and FYNNEI. The full variable domain, with the rest looked up from reference TRBV2 and TRBJ1-1, is EPEVTQTPSHQVTQMGQEVILRCVPISNHLYFYWYRQILGQKVEFLVSFYNNEISEKSEIFDDQFSVERPDGSNFTLKIRSTKLEDSAMYFCASILRGDTDTEAFFGQGTRLTVV.

The rearrangement joins TRBV28 to TRBJ1-2, with D perhaps TRBD1 (6 bases). V was cut by 7 bases and J by 4 bases, with 13 bases left in between. The CDR3 is made up of 13 amino acids. CDR1 is MDHEN, CDR2 SYDVKM, per germline. This chain's CDR3 is CASTGGGAYGYTF. Here the CDR3 DNA reads TGTGCCAGCACGGGGGGCGGGGCCTATGGCTACACCTTC.

The chain recombines TRBV5-6 with TRBJ1-3, with a tentative D call TRBD1 (5 bases). The CDR3 runs 14 residues. In germline, CDR1 is SGHDT, CDR2 YYEEEE. V lost 2 bases and J lost 5, with 11 bases in between. CDR3 region: CASSFWGVRNTIYF. DNA for the CDR3: TGTGCCAGCAGCTTCTGGGGGGTTCGAAACACCATATATTTT.

CDR3 protein: CASSPGTESYEQYF. In DNA, the CDR3 is TGTGCCAGCAGCCCCGGGACTGAATCCTACGAGCAGTACTTC. This chain connects TRBV7-9 to TRBJ2-7; D is possibly TRBD2 (6 bases). Germline CDR1 and CDR2: SEHNR and FQNEAQ (reference sequence). CDR3 length: 14 amino acids. Trimming shortened V by 5 bases and J by 1 base, and 12 bases separated the two germline ends.

The rearrangement joins TRBV4-2 to TRBJ1-2, with a tentative D call TRBD1 (5 bases). This CDR3 comprises 15 residues. In germline, CDR1 is LGHNA, CDR2 YNFKEQ. V was shortened by 4 bases and J by 8 bases, with 20 bases between the two germline ends. This CDR3 is CASSPRNGQGEGYTF. The CDR3 DNA reads TGTGCCAGCAGCCCCCGTAACGGGCAGGGCGAAGGCTACACCTTC.

This chain uses TRBV27 with TRBJ2-5, with 11 bases aligning to TRBD1. With 8 bases clipped from V and 7 bases from J, the junction kept 6 bases outside the gene matches. Germline CDR1 reads MNHEY; CDR2 reads SMNVEV (reference sequence). The CDR3 loop spans 13 amino acids. The CDR3 loop is CASGQGAGATQYF. The CDR3 DNA is TGTGCCAGCGGACAGGGGGCAGGGGCGACCCAGTACTTC.

V gene TRBV19 combines with J gene TRBJ2-7, with 13 bases matching TRBD2. CDR3 length equals 18 residues. Germline assignment: CDR1 LNHDA and CDR2 SQIVND (reference sequence). Trimming cost V 4 bases and J 6 bases; bases outside gene matches: 15. The DNA for the CDR3 is TGTGCCAGTAGTAATTCCTTGACTAGCGGGAGGACGGCGTTCGAGCAGTACTTC. Encoded protein: CASSNSLTSGRTAFEQYF.

The V gene is TRBV4-3, the J gene TRBJ1-2; 12 bases line up with TRBD1. Germline-derived CDR1 and CDR2 are LGHNA and YSLEER. The J segment lost 2 bases and the V segment lost 0 bases, leaving 7 bases of the junction unmatched. The CDR3 sequence is 18 residues long. CDR3 sequence: CASSQDGPGTGGNYGYTF. In DNA, the CDR3 is TGCGCCAGCAGCCAAGATGGGCCCGGGACAGGGGGCAACTATGGCTACACCTTC.

The gene calls are TRBV9 and TRBJ1-1; D possibly corresponds to TRBD1 (5 bases). The V gene's germline CDR1 is SGDLS and CDR2 YYNGEE. Between the trimmed V and J ends, which lost 0 bases and 8 bases, there was a span of 11 bases. CDR3 length: 13 residues. The CDR3 spells CASSVEGKREAFF. The CDR3 nucleotides read TGTGCCAGCAGCGTAGAGGGGAAGAGGGAAGCTTTCTTT.

The chain combines TRBV4-3 with TRBJ1-2; D is uncertain. CDR1 is LGHNA and CDR2 is YSLEER in the germline V gene. The CDR3 extends over 16 amino acids. Trimming took off 0 bases at V and 8 bases at J, with 19 bases between the two ends. For the CDR3, the DNA is TGCGCCAGCAGCCAAGATGGCGGGAGCCCGAGTTACGGCTACACCTTC. This codes for CASSQDGGSPSYGYTF.

V is TRBV5-1 and J is TRBJ1-1; 12 bases align to TRBD1. The CDR3 covers 16 residues. J gave up 0 bases and V 4 bases, and 4 bases lay outside the gene matches. Germline-derived CDR1 and CDR2 are SGHRS and YFSETQ. In DNA form, the CDR3 reads TGCGCCAGCAGCCCGGGACAGGGGGCGTTGAACACTGAAGCTTTCTTT. Protein product: CASSPGQGALNTEAFF.

This chain connects TRBV30 to TRBJ1-1; no reliable D call. V lost 2 bases and J lost 4, with 11 bases in between. CDR1 GTSNPN and CDR2 SVGIG come from the germline V gene (reference sequence). The CDR3 runs to 13 residues. The CDR3 nucleotides are TGTGCCTGGAGTCGGGAGGGCCCCACTGAAGCTTTCTTT. Its translation is CAWSREGPTEAFF.

The chain recombines TRBV11-2 with TRBJ2-7; D unresolved. CDR3 length equals 11 residues. V lost 5 bases to trimming and J lost 3 bases, with 5 bases between them. The V gene's germline CDR1 is SGHAT and CDR2 FQNNGV. The DNA for the CDR3 is TGTGCCAGCAGCCAGGTCTACGAGCAGTACGTC. Amino acids: CASSQVYEQYV.

This chain connects TRBV9 to TRBJ1-1; D uncertain. The V gene's germline CDR1 is SGDLS and CDR2 YYNGEE. V gave up 0 bases and J gave up 0 bases, with 9 bases separating them. The CDR3 has 15 amino acids. The CDR3 coding sequence is TGTGCCAGCAGCGTAGCTGTCGGTTTGAACACTGAAGCTTTCTTT. Translated, it gives CASSVAVGLNTEAFF.

This chain uses TRBV5-1 with TRBJ1-1; D is unclear. CDR3 length: 13 residues. The germline CDR1 and CDR2 sequences are SGHRS and YFSETQ. V shed 2 bases and J shed 1 base, with 6 bases lying between them. CDR3 DNA: TGCGCCAGCAGCTTCGGAGCGAACACTGAAGCTTTCTTT. Translation gives CASSFGANTEAFF.

The chain has TRBV5-5 and TRBJ2-1, with D tentatively TRBD1 (6 bases). The germline V gene encodes CDR1 SGHKS and CDR2 YYEKEE (reference sequence). V lost 3 bases and J lost 4, with 11 bases in between. The CDR3 length is 14 residues. The DNA of the CDR3 is TGTGCCAGCAGCTCTGGACAGCAGTACAATGAGCAGTTCTTC. This gives the protein CASSSGQQYNEQFF.

The chain carries TRBV19 and TRBJ1-1; D gene unclear. Between the trimmed V and J ends, which lost 0 bases and 4 bases, there was a span of 18 bases. The CDR3 is made up of 17 amino acids. Germline CDR1 LNHDA, CDR2 SQIVND (reference sequence). The DNA of the CDR3 is TGTGCCAGTAGTATAGATCGGGGTAATCAAGTGCTCACTGAAGCTTTCTTT. Amino acid sequence: CASSIDRGNQVLTEAFF.